Shown below are 15 T cell receptor beta chains from a single sample sequenced in a study of a mutant IDH1 vaccine in newly diagnosed glioma (dated by TCRdb to the early 2020s). The time point label, read with the paper, signifies: week 35, safety follow-up. Each vaccine dose was 300 ug of a 20-mer mutant IDH1 peptide in Montanide, given subcutaneously with topical imiquimod. The receptor library was made with the immunoSEQ multiplex PCR assay. TCRdb re-hosts the immuneACCESS table, in-frame sequences only. Its copies lack some clones; in the studies checked, an unresolved V gene accounts for under half of them, and the cause for the rest is not known. This sample is represented by about 65,000 clones; 81% of them were singletons. Jointly, the top ten make up 5% to 7% of the sample. These receptors' targets are unknown. The source was PBMCs, collected from a glioma patient whose treatment included an IDH1 peptide vaccine. The receptors derive from a man aged 40-55 years with glioma.

This clone turned up a few times. The chain carries TRBV5-5 and TRBJ1-5; no clear D. The V gene lost 0 bases and the J gene lost 6 bases, with 1 base spanning the gap. CDR3 length: 11 residues. Germline V gives CDR1 SGHKS, CDR2 YYEKEE (reference sequence). CDR3 amino acids: CASSLVQPQHF. The CDR3 DNA reads as TGTGCCAGCAGCTTGGTTCAGCCCCAGCATTTT. The complete variable domain, with remaining parts taken from reference TRBV5-5 and TRBJ1-5, reads DAGVTQSPTHLIKTRGQQVTLRCSPISGHKSVSWYQQVLGQGPQFIFQYYEKEERGRGNFPDRFSARQFPNYSSELNVNALLLGDSALYLCASSLVQPQHFGDGTRLSIL.

This clone was counted a few times. The chain links TRBV28 to TRBJ1-2; TRBD1 aligns across 8 bases. Germline V gene lookup returns CDR1 MDHEN and CDR2 SYDVKM. The CDR3 has 16 residues. After removal of 5 bases from V and 5 bases from J, the junction contained 13 bases not matched to a gene. CDR3 region: CASSPPLTGAGYGYTF. Here the CDR3 DNA reads TGTGCCAGCAGTCCACCGCTGACAGGGGCGGGGTATGGCTACACCTTC.

The CDR3 region is CASRGAGNTEAFF. CDR3 bases: TGTGCCAGCAGGGGGGCCGGGAACACTGAAGCTTTCTTT. The chain recombines TRBV5-6 with TRBJ1-1, with a possible D match to TRBD1 (6 bases). This CDR3 is 13 amino acids long. CDR1 SGHDT and CDR2 YYEEEE come from the germline V gene. The germline V and J ends were trimmed by 5 bases and 1 base, with 9 bases remaining between them.

The J gene is TRBJ2-3, the V gene TRBV7-9, with TRBD2 matching over 9 bases. With 5 bases clipped from V and 0 bases from J, the junction kept 12 bases outside the gene matches. The CDR3 is 18 amino acids. The germline V gene encodes CDR1 SEHNR and CDR2 FQNEAQ (reference sequence). This CDR3 reads CASSRFAGGDPSTDTQYF. The CDR3 DNA sequence: TGTGCCAGCAGCCGCTTCGCGGGAGGGGATCCTAGCACAGATACGCAGTATTTT.

The sample holds a few counts of this clone. V and J are TRBV6-1 and TRBJ2-1; TRBD2 matches at 11 bases. The junction had 5 bases not matched to a gene; V was cut back by 7 bases and J by 3 bases. This CDR3 has 15 amino acids. The germline V gene encodes CDR1 MNHNS and CDR2 SASEGT. DNA of the CDR3: TGTGCCAGCACCACAACTAGCGGGAGCTACAATGAGCAGTTCTTC. Amino acids: CASTTTSGSYNEQFF.

V and J are TRBV25-1 and TRBJ2-6; TRBD1 agrees at 7 bases. The CDR3 spans 16 residues. Germline V CDR1 and CDR2: MGHDK, SYGVNS. The ends lost 8 bases at V and 0 bases at J; junction bases unmatched: 7. CDR3 nucleotides: TGTGCCAGCGCAGGGGGAATTTCCTCTGGGGCCAACGTCCTGACTTTC. This gives the protein CASAGGISSGANVLTF.

The rearrangement links TRBV6-5 to TRBJ2-7, with 11 bases that match TRBD2. Germline lookup yields CDR1 MNHEY and CDR2 SVGAGI. This CDR3 comprises 13 residues. Losses at the gene ends were 6 bases for V and 6 bases for J; bases not matched to a gene: 4. This CDR3 reads CASRLAGGREQYF. The CDR3 nucleotides are TGTGCCAGCAGGTTAGCGGGAGGGCGCGAGCAGTACTTC.

The chain uses TRBV12-5 and TRBJ1-2; D gene ambiguous. The CDR3 is 15 residues long. The V and J ends lost 3 bases and 1 base respectively, with 12 bases between them. Germline CDR1 and CDR2: LGHNT and FRNRAP. CDR3 loop: CASGFHGRFNYGYTF. CDR3 nucleotide sequence: TGTGCTAGTGGTTTCCACGGACGGTTTAACTATGGCTACACCTTC.

CDR3 sequence (DNA): TGTGCCAGCAGCTTTTCCGACAGGCTGAACACTGAAGCTTTCTTT. This gives the protein CASSFSDRLNTEAFF. The chain is built from TRBV7-2 and TRBJ1-1; a weak D match, TRBD1 (6 bases). V was clipped by 3 bases and J by 0 bases, with 11 bases between them. There are 15 residues in the CDR3. CDR1 and CDR2 (germline): SGHTA, FQGNSA.

This chain links TRBV5-1 with TRBJ2-4; 15 nucleotides match TRBD2. Germline loops: CDR1 SGHRS, CDR2 YFSETQ. CDR3 size: 22 residues. V was clipped by 2 bases and J by 1 base; unmatched bases: 16. The CDR3 spells CASSLGYFPGTSGRPAKNIQYF. The CDR3, as DNA: TGCGCCAGCAGCTTAGGTTACTTTCCCGGGACTAGCGGGAGGCCGGCCAAAAACATTCAGTACTTC.

The rearrangement uses TRBV27 and TRBJ1-2; 9 nucleotides line up with TRBD1. CDR3 length: 15 amino acids. Germline V gives CDR1 MNHEY, CDR2 SMNVEV (reference sequence). The ends lost 5 bases at V and 4 bases at J; junction bases unmatched: 8. CDR3 coding DNA: TGTGCCAGCAGTCCGTGGACAGGGGACGTCTATGGCTACACCTTC. It is translated as CASSPWTGDVYGYTF.

This chain connects TRBV4-1 to TRBJ2-3; D not certain. CDR1 and CDR2 (germline): MGHRA, YSYEKL. CDR3 length: 13 amino acids. V dropped 3 bases and J dropped 3 bases, with 7 bases sitting between them. The CDR3 nucleotides are TGCGCCAGCAGCCACTTTGGGACAGATACGCAGTATTTT. Its protein is CASSHFGTDTQYF.

CDR3 bases: TGTGCCAGCAGCTCACTTTTCCAGGGTAGCGAGCAGTACTTC. Protein sequence: CASSSLFQGSEQYF. The chain couples TRBV7-8 to TRBJ2-7; maybe TRBD1 (5 bases). CDR1 is SGHVS and CDR2 is FQNEAQ in the germline V gene. Trimming took off 4 bases at V and 6 bases at J, with 16 bases between the two ends. The CDR3 runs to 14 residues.

This sequence joins TRBV5-1 and TRBJ2-3; D unresolved. This CDR3 region has 16 residues. Germline CDR1 reads SGHRS; CDR2 reads YFSETQ. V lost 0 bases to trimming and J lost 1 base, with 12 bases between them. The CDR3 DNA reads TGCGCCAGCAGCTTGGACCCGCCACCCGGCACAGATACGCAGTATTTT. Translating it yields CASSLDPPPGTDTQYF.

The J gene is TRBJ1-5, the V gene TRBV19; D gene uncertain. Per germline, CDR1 LNHDA and CDR2 SQIVND (reference sequence). The CDR3 has 17 residues. The germline V and J ends were trimmed by 3 bases and 4 bases, with 19 bases remaining between them. CDR3 sequence: CASSMIPAVVINQPQHF. CDR3 nucleotide sequence: TGTGCCAGTAGTATGATTCCTGCAGTTGTGATAAATCAGCCCCAGCATTTT.